These 28 T cell receptor beta chains share one sample of origin, sequenced in a study of beta chain features in type 1 diabetes. cDNA synthesis used the whole RNA isolate, giving expressed TCRB sequences. The protocol was immunoSEQ multiplex PCR, while the TCRdb copy is restricted to in-frame clones and leaves out a portion. The repertoire includes roughly 290,000 clones, 8% of them detected once, and roughly 1% sits in the top ten. What was sequenced was central memory CD4+ T cells from blood. These receptors originate from a woman aged 18-29 years in good health.

This clone is categorized as medium-sized. J is TRBJ1-4 and V is TRBV7-2; D is uncertain. V was trimmed by 2 bases and J by 3 bases, leaving 10 bases between them. Germline V CDR1 and CDR2: SGHTA, FQGNSA. The CDR3 runs to 15 residues. The CDR3 DNA reads TGTGCCAGCAGCTTATACGGGAGCTCTAATGAAAAACTGTTTTTT. As protein: CASSLYGSSNEKLFF.

This chain joins TRBV5-4 and TRBJ2-5, with TRBD1 as a possible D gene (6 bases). The CDR3 runs 15 residues. The V end lost 3 bases, the J end lost 2 bases, and 14 bases lay between the germline ends. CDR1 SGHNT and CDR2 YYREEE come from the germline V gene (reference sequence). CDR3 sequence reads: CASSSRQAIQETQYF. In nucleotides, the CDR3 is TGTGCCAGCAGCTCCCGACAGGCAATACAAGAGACCCAGTACTTC.

As concerns this clone: At one end, the junction sequence differs from germline, possibly due to a read error. This rearrangement joins TRBV19 to TRBJ2-7, with 7 nucleotides matching TRBD1. The CDR3 contains 12 residues. Germline V gene lookup returns CDR1 LNHDA and CDR2 SQIVND (reference sequence). The CDR3 protein is CASSVGQARYHF. Written as DNA, the CDR3 is TGTGCCAGTAGTGTCGGACAGGCGAGGTACCACTTC.

This chain connects TRBV5-1 to TRBJ2-3; 7 positions match TRBD2. The CDR3 contains 15 residues. The V gene end was trimmed by 1 base and the J gene end by 2 bases; junction bases not matched to a gene: 4. Germline V gives CDR1 SGHRS, CDR2 YFSETQ. The DNA of the CDR3 is TGCGCCAGCAGCTTGTGGGCGGGAGTCACAGATACGCAGTATTTT. It encodes CASSLWAGVTDTQYF.

The J gene is TRBJ2-2, the V gene TRBV7-2; the D gene could be TRBD1 or TRBD2 (5 bases each). From germline, CDR1 is SGHTA and CDR2 FQGNSA. V gave up 0 bases and J gave up 0 bases, with 11 bases separating them. The length of the CDR3 is 17 residues. CDR3 in amino acids: CASSLAPGPPNTGELFF. The CDR3, as DNA: TGTGCCAGCAGCTTAGCGCCGGGGCCCCCGAACACCGGGGAGCTGTTTTTT.

J is TRBJ1-6 and V is TRBV5-1, with 7 bases lining up with TRBD1. Germline CDR1 SGHRS, CDR2 YFSETQ. There are 15 residues in the CDR3. After removal of 0 bases from V and 7 bases from J, the junction contained 4 bases not matched to a gene. The CDR3 sequence is CASSLDAGGNSPLHF. CDR3 DNA sequence: TGCGCCAGCAGCTTGGATGCAGGGGGGAATTCACCCCTCCACTTT.

Only a few counts were recorded for this clone. The chain uses TRBV7-9 and TRBJ2-1; no clear D. There are 13 residues in the CDR3. V was pared by 1 base and J by 5 bases, with 6 bases between. The germline gives CDR1 SEHNR, CDR2 FQNEAQ (reference sequence). The CDR3 region is CASSLGTDNEQFF. The CDR3 coding sequence is TGTGCCAGCAGCTTAGGGACGGACAATGAGCAGTTCTTC.

The V gene is TRBV18, the J gene TRBJ1-1; 7 bases line up with TRBD1. Germline V gene lookup returns CDR1 KGHSH and CDR2 LQKENI. Losses at the gene ends were 2 bases for V and 0 bases for J; bases not matched to a gene: 3. The CDR3 covers 15 residues. The DNA for the CDR3 is TGTGCCAGCTCACCAATAGGGACAGTGAACACTGAAGCTTTCTTT. Its protein is CASSPIGTVNTEAFF.

This clone was detected only a few times. This chain connects TRBV20-1 to TRBJ1-1; D is undetermined. There are 11 residues in the CDR3. The germline V and J ends were trimmed by 1 base and 10 bases, with 10 bases remaining between them. The germline V gene encodes CDR1 DFQATT and CDR2 SNEGSKA (reference sequence). The CDR3 DNA reads TGCAGTGCTAGAGGAGGGTCGGGAGCTTTCTTT. This sequence encodes CSARGGSGAFF.

The chain employs TRBV15 and TRBJ1-1; D is possibly TRBD1 (6 bases). The CDR3 runs 14 residues. V was trimmed by 7 bases and J by 4 bases, leaving 16 bases between them. CDR1 and CDR2 from the germline V gene are LNHNV and YYDKDF (reference sequence). CDR3: CATTIQGGVTEAFF. For the CDR3, the DNA is TGTGCCACCACCATACAGGGCGGGGTCACTGAAGCTTTCTTT.

V and J are TRBV28 and TRBJ1-2, with TRBD1 matching over 7 bases. Looked up from germline, CDR1 is MDHEN and CDR2 is SYDVKM. The ends lost 5 bases at V and 6 bases at J; junction bases unmatched: 15. The CDR3 runs to 16 residues. The CDR3 DNA reads as TGTGCCAGCAGTGTCCCCCGACAGGGAGGTGTAAATGGCTACACCTTC. Its protein is CASSVPRQGGVNGYTF.

This clone was seen more than once but under ten times. CDR3 sequence (DNA): TGCAGCGTTGAAAAGGACACAGGGGGTGGCATTCAGTACTTC. Its protein is CSVEKDTGGGIQYF. V gene TRBV29-1 combines with J gene TRBJ2-4, with 8 bases aligning to TRBD1. With 2 bases clipped from V and 9 bases from J, the junction kept 9 bases outside the gene matches. Germline V gene lookup returns CDR1 SQVTM and CDR2 ANQGSEA. The CDR3 is made up of 14 amino acids.

This clone showed up just a few times. This sequence joins TRBV4-2 and TRBJ2-1; 7 bases are shared with TRBD1. Germline CDR1 and CDR2: LGHNA and YNFKEQ. The V gene end was trimmed by 5 bases and the J gene end by 0 bases; junction bases not matched to a gene: 7. The CDR3 sequence is 16 residues long. The CDR3 DNA reads as TGTGCCAGCAGCGCCCCGGGACAGAGCTCCTACAATGAGCAGTTCTTC. It translates to CASSAPGQSSYNEQFF.

There are a few counts of this clone. This chain links TRBV6-1 with TRBJ1-1; tentatively, D is TRBD1 (5 bases). The germline V and J ends were trimmed by 7 bases and 5 bases, with 20 bases remaining between them. The CDR3 extends over 15 amino acids. Germline V lookup: CDR1 MNHNS, CDR2 SASEGT. This chain's CDR3 is CASNRLKGLYTEAFF. CDR3 nucleotides: TGTGCCAGCAACAGGCTAAAGGGATTATATACTGAAGCTTTCTTT.

This clone turned up a few times. The chain employs TRBV29-1 and TRBJ2-3; TRBD2 aligns across 8 bases. The CDR3 totals 14 residues. The germline gives CDR1 SQVTM, CDR2 ANQGSEA. Germline trimming cut 8 bases from V and 0 bases from J; bases unmatched to any gene: 7. Here the CDR3 reads CSYRGGPSTDTQYF. Written as DNA, the CDR3 is TGCAGCTACCGGGGGGGGCCAAGCACAGATACGCAGTATTTT.

The chain is built from TRBV6-4 and TRBJ1-1, with D hard to call. CDR3 length equals 13 residues. Germline-derived CDR1 and CDR2 are MRHNA and SNTAGT. Trimming removed 6 bases at V and 5 bases at J, with 13 bases between. Here the CDR3 reads CASRDGITTEAFF. The CDR3 coding sequence is TGTGCCAGCAGGGACGGAATAACAACTGAAGCTTTCTTT.

V usage is TRBV7-8 and J usage is TRBJ1-5; D unclear. V shed 5 bases and J shed 6 bases, with 11 bases lying between them. In germline, CDR1 is SGHVS, CDR2 FQNEAQ. The CDR3 consists of 13 residues. In DNA, the CDR3 is TGTGCCAGCAGCGTGGAGTTGGCTCAGCCCCAGCATTTT. Amino acids: CASSVELAQPQHF.

V usage is TRBV6-5 and J usage is TRBJ2-1, with no clear D. Germline assignment: CDR1 MNHEY and CDR2 SVGAGI. Trimming removed 5 bases from V and 7 bases from J, with 18 bases in between. The CDR3 length is 15 residues. CDR3 sequence: CASSQAWSDRNEQFF. The CDR3 bases are TGTGCCAGCAGTCAGGCATGGAGCGATAGGAATGAGCAGTTCTTC.

This clone was counted a few times. V gene TRBV27 combines with J gene TRBJ2-3; TRBD1 matches at 7 bases. The junction had 10 bases not matched to a gene; V was cut back by 6 bases and J by 4 bases. The germline V gene encodes CDR1 MNHEY and CDR2 SMNVEV (reference sequence). CDR3 length: 15 residues. The CDR3 sequence: CASSRRQGSADTQYF. CDR3 bases: TGTGCCAGCAGCCGTAGACAGGGATCGGCAGATACGCAGTATTTT.

There are a few counts of this clone. V gene TRBV9 combines with J gene TRBJ2-3; no clear D gene. This CDR3 is 14 amino acids long. The germline V and J ends were trimmed by 8 bases and 0 bases, with 13 bases remaining between them. The V gene's germline CDR1 is SGDLS and CDR2 YYNGEE. CDR3 bases: TGTGCCAGTAGACAAACCACTAGCACAGATACGCAGTATTTT. It specifies CASRQTTSTDTQYF. Looking up the rest from reference TRBV9 and TRBJ2-3 gives the full variable domain: DSGVTQTPKHLITATGQRVTLRCSPRSGDLSVYWYQQSLDQGLQFLIQYYNGEERAKGNILERFSAQQFPDLHSELNLSSLELGDSALYFCASRQTTSTDTQYFGPGTRLTVL.

This clone was detected only once. V is TRBV9 and J is TRBJ2-1; 7 bases are shared with TRBD2. CDR3 length equals 16 residues. Germline V lookup: CDR1 SGDLS, CDR2 YYNGEE. V lost 4 bases, J lost 3 bases, and 10 bases stayed unmatched. The CDR3 sequence is CASSPTGTTLYNEQFF. The CDR3 DNA sequence: TGTGCCAGCAGCCCCACCGGGACTACCCTCTACAATGAGCAGTTCTTC.

This clone was recorded a few times. The chain carries TRBV30 and TRBJ2-1; TRBD2 matches at 12 bases. Germline CDR1 GTSNPN, CDR2 SVGIG (reference sequence). There are 14 residues in the CDR3. V shed 3 bases, J shed 7 bases, and the junction held 4 bases outside the gene matches. CDR3 protein: CAWSGTSGWNEQFF. The CDR3 region has the DNA TGTGCCTGGAGCGGGACTAGCGGGTGGAATGAGCAGTTCTTC.

This clone came up many times. The chain combines TRBV27 with TRBJ2-1; TRBD1 aligns across 7 bases. Germline values: CDR1 MNHEY, CDR2 SMNVEV (reference sequence). CDR3 length: 15 amino acids. The junction had 11 bases not matched to a gene; V was cut back by 6 bases and J by 6 bases. CDR3 sequence: CASRPDRVSANEQFF. The CDR3 DNA is TGTGCCAGCAGACCTGACAGGGTCTCCGCCAATGAGCAGTTCTTC.

Here the CDR3 DNA reads TGTGCCAGCAGCACAAATACAGGGGTAAGGGAGACCCAGTACTTC. Its protein is CASSTNTGVRETQYF. This chain uses TRBV5-8 with TRBJ2-5, with 7 bases fitting TRBD1. This CDR3 contains 15 residues. V gave up 4 bases and J gave up 5 bases; unmatched junction bases: 11. In germline, CDR1 is SGHTS, CDR2 YDEGEE.

The chain carries TRBV28 and TRBJ2-5; D is ambiguous. The better agreement between TRBJ2-7 and the DNA end casts doubt on the J call. Per the germline V gene, CDR1 is MDHEN and CDR2 is SYDVKM. The CDR3 extends over 15 amino acids. CDR3 protein: CASSLEPLPSYEQYF. DNA of the CDR3: TGTGCCAGCAGCCTGGAACCTCTACCTTCCTACGAGCAGTACTTC.

This clone was seen only a few times. V is TRBV14 and J is TRBJ1-2; D gene ambiguous. CDR1 and CDR2 from the germline V gene are SGHDN and FVKESK. The CDR3 is made up of 13 amino acids. Trimming took off 0 bases at V and 5 bases at J, with 7 bases between the two ends. The CDR3 spells CASSQDSRYGYTF. In DNA, the CDR3 is TGTGCCAGCAGCCAAGACTCGAGGTATGGCTACACCTTC.

This clone was recorded a few times. The rearrangement uses TRBV5-1 and TRBJ1-2, with D tentatively TRBD1 (5 bases). Germline V lookup: CDR1 SGHRS, CDR2 YFSETQ. The CDR3 is 14 residues long. V lost 2 bases and J lost 2, with 10 bases in between. CDR3 sequence: CASSFNPGNYGYTF. CDR3 nucleotides: TGCGCCAGCAGCTTCAACCCAGGGAACTATGGCTACACCTTC.

This clone was counted between two and nine times. This chain links TRBV7-9 with TRBJ1-3; unclear D gene. Germline lookup yields CDR1 SEHNR and CDR2 FQNEAQ (reference sequence). The CDR3 consists of 15 residues. V gave up 4 bases and J gave up 0 bases, with 10 bases separating them. Here the CDR3 DNA reads TGTGCCAGCAGCTCGTCAGGACGCTCTGGAAACACCATATATTTT. Translated, it gives CASSSSGRSGNTIYF.